This TCR beta chain came from a study of radiotherapy plus CTLA-4 blockade in lung cancer. At the level of the study: Around 19% of patients responded objectively, and 25% to 40% achieved disease control. Study-wide results and caveats: In blood, early T cell clone dynamics reportedly predicted response best, together with interferon-beta. Peripheral blood showed expansion of tumor-derived TCR clones after radiotherapy and ipilimumab.

Clones were sequenced by immunoSEQ multiplex PCR, and TCRdb holds only the in-frame ones, with some missing. Found here are about 48,000 clones, 82% of them singletons; the top ten hold approximately 3.3%. The CDR3 contains 12 residues. The V gene lost 2 bases and the J gene lost 4 bases, with 6 bases spanning the gap. Per germline, CDR1 MNHNS and CDR2 SASEGT. This clone was observed a handful of times. Its target is unknown. Those with chemo-refractory metastatic non-small-cell lung cancer were treated with focal radiation combined with CTLA-4 blockade using ipilimumab. The receptor comes from a human donor with non-small cell lung cancer who had stable disease on radiotherapy plus ipilimumab. The chain carries TRBV6-1 and TRBJ2-7; D is ambiguous. Material: peripheral blood, obtained from a patient treated with radiotherapy plus ipilimumab. The CDR3 DNA follows: TGTGCCAGCAGTGAACAGATTTACGAGCAGTACTTC. Protein: CASSEQIYEQYF.